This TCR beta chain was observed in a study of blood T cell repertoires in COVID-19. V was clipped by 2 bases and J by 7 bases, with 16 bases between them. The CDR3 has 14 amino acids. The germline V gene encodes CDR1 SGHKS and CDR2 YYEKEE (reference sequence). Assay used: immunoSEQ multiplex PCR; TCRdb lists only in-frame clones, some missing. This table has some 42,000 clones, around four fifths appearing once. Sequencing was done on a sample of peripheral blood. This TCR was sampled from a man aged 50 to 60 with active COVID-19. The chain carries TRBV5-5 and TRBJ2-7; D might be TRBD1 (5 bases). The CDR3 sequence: CASSFRQGPREQYF. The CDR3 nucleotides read TGTGCCAGCAGCTTCCGGCAGGGCCCTCGGGAGCAGTACTTC.